Below, 13 T cell receptor beta chains from the same sample are listed, as sequenced in a study of cytomegalovirus exposure and HLA in healthy donors. Primers included in the PCR were 60 Vbeta and 13 Jbeta primers. Using immunoSEQ multiplex PCR, the repertoire was profiled, and TCRdb retains in-frame clones only, with some absent. The top ten clones hold 4% to 6% of a sample with over 150,000 clones, more than 80% of them seen once. The specimen sequenced was PBMCs. Source of these receptors: a man younger than 35 in good health and CMV-seronegative.

This sequence joins TRBV5-1 and TRBJ2-2; no definite D call. Looked up from germline, CDR1 is SGHRS and CDR2 is YFSETQ. Trimming removed 0 bases from V and 2 bases from J, with 8 bases in between. The CDR3 extends over 15 amino acids. The CDR3 bases are TGCGCCAGCAGCTTGGAATACAGTAACACCGGGGAGCTGTTTTTT. Protein: CASSLEYSNTGELFF.

The chain employs TRBV5-1 and TRBJ2-1; 8 nucleotides match TRBD2. V was pared by 0 bases and J by 7 bases, with 6 bases of the junction left unmatched. The CDR3 covers 15 residues. Germline V gives CDR1 SGHRS, CDR2 YFSETQ. This CDR3 is CASSLVAGGWNEQFF. Written as DNA, the CDR3 is TGCGCCAGCAGCTTGGTGGCGGGGGGATGGAATGAGCAGTTCTTC.

This sequence joins TRBV27 and TRBJ2-7; 9 nucleotides match TRBD1. Unmatched junction bases numbered 13, after V lost 7 bases and J lost 6 bases. Germline loops: CDR1 MNHEY, CDR2 SMNVEV (reference sequence). The CDR3 loop spans 15 amino acids. The CDR3 spells CASKLTGTGSPEQYF. The CDR3 DNA reads TGTGCCAGCAAACTAACCGGGACAGGGAGCCCCGAGCAGTACTTC.

This clone was found once. V is TRBV16 and J is TRBJ2-7; D ambiguous. Germline CDR1 KGHSY, CDR2 FQNENV. CDR3 length equals 11 residues. Trimming took 2 bases from V and 7 from J, leaving 6 bases between them. The CDR3 coding sequence is TGTGCCAGCAGCCAACTAGAGGAGCAGTACTTC. This translates into CASSQLEEQYF.

This chain connects TRBV7-9 to TRBJ2-1; 10 positions agree with TRBD1. This CDR3 region has 15 residues. Germline trimming cut 5 bases from V and 6 bases from J; bases unmatched to any gene: 7. In germline, CDR1 is SEHNR, CDR2 FQNEAQ (reference sequence). The DNA for the CDR3 is TGTGCCAGCAGCCGACCCGGGACAGGGGTCAATGAGCAGTTCTTC. This codes for CASSRPGTGVNEQFF.

This chain joins TRBV9 and TRBJ2-3, with 9 positions matching TRBD1. The V gene's germline CDR1 is SGDLS and CDR2 YYNGEE. V dropped 4 bases and J dropped 3; count of bases not matched to a gene: 9. The CDR3 is made up of 16 amino acids. The CDR3, as DNA: TGTGCCAGCAGCATACGGACAGGGGTTAAGACAGATACGCAGTATTTT. Protein product: CASSIRTGVKTDTQYF. Based on the CDR3 plus reference TRBV9 and TRBJ2-3, the full variable domain is DSGVTQTPKHLITATGQRVTLRCSPRSGDLSVYWYQQSLDQGLQFLIQYYNGEERAKGNILERFSAQQFPDLHSELNLSSLELGDSALYFCASSIRTGVKTDTQYFGPGTRLTVL.

The chain carries TRBV27 and TRBJ2-1, with a possible D match to TRBD2 (7 bases). V lost 7 bases and J 7 bases, leaving 20 bases between the germline ends. Germline loops: CDR1 MNHEY, CDR2 SMNVEV (reference sequence). The length of the CDR3 is 15 residues. The CDR3 nucleotides read TGTGCCAGCATCCGTAGGGGGGGTATGTGGAATGAGCAGTTCTTC. Protein: CASIRRGGMWNEQFF.

This clone appeared a single time. This rearrangement joins TRBV5-1 to TRBJ2-6; a weak D match, TRBD1 (6 bases). Germline V lookup: CDR1 SGHRS, CDR2 YFSETQ. V was pared by 4 bases and J by 4 bases, with 12 bases between. The CDR3 runs to 15 residues. The CDR3 bases are TGCGCCAGCAGCGTAGAGGGGGTCGGGGCCAACGTCCTGACTTTC. It codes for CASSVEGVGANVLTF.

The CDR3 DNA sequence: TGTGCCAGTGCACCGGGACAACAACACTCACCCCTCCACTTT. Residues: CASAPGQQHSPLHF. V gene TRBV19 combines with J gene TRBJ1-6; the D gene is possibly TRBD1 (6 bases). The CDR3 runs 14 residues. CDR1 LNHDA and CDR2 SQIVND come from the germline V gene (reference sequence). Trimming pared 8 bases from V and 10 bases from J, leaving 18 bases between.

This rearrangement joins TRBV19 to TRBJ1-1; D perhaps matches TRBD1 (6 bases). The CDR3 is made up of 16 amino acids. Germline V lookup: CDR1 LNHDA, CDR2 SQIVND (reference sequence). The germline V and J ends were trimmed by 8 bases and 0 bases, with 19 bases remaining between them. The CDR3: CASQYTGPNMNTEAFF. The CDR3 bases are TGTGCCAGTCAGTATACAGGGCCCAACATGAACACTGAAGCTTTCTTT.

The V call is TRBV5-6, the J call TRBJ2-5; D unclear. The last part of the DNA fits TRBJ2-7 better; the J call may be wrong. This CDR3 is built from 15 residues. CDR1 is SGHDT and CDR2 is YYEEEE in the germline V gene. CDR3 amino acids: CASSFRFSPVYEQYF. CDR3 coding DNA: TGTGCCAGCAGCTTCCGGTTTTCCCCTGTATACGAGCAGTACTTC.

The J gene is TRBJ1-1, the V gene TRBV4-1; perhaps TRBD1 as D (6 bases). CDR1 is MGHRA and CDR2 is YSYEKL in the germline V gene. CDR3 length: 15 amino acids. The germline V and J ends were trimmed by 4 bases and 3 bases, with 15 bases remaining between them. DNA for the CDR3: TGCGCCAGCAGCCTCATTACAGGGCCTGACACTGAAGCTTTCTTT. Translating gives CASSLITGPDTEAFF.

V and J are TRBV5-1 and TRBJ1-4; the D gene is possibly TRBD1 (5 bases). The V and J ends lost 4 bases and 5 bases respectively, with 15 bases between them. Germline V gene data show CDR1 as SGHRS and CDR2 as YFSETQ. The CDR3 covers 15 residues. CDR3 DNA sequence: TGCGCCAGCAGCCGGGGGGGGGAAACGAATGAAAAACTGTTTTTT. The encoded protein is CASSRGGETNEKLFF.